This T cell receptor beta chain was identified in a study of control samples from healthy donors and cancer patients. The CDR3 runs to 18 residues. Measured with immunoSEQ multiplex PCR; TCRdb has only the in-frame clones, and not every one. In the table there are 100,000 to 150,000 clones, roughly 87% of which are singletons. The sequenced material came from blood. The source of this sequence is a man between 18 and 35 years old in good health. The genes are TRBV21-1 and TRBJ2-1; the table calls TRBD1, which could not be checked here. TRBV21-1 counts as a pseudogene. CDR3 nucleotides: TGTGCCAGCAGCAAAGCCGAACAGGGAACTGATGAAAACAATGAGCAGTTCTTC. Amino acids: CASSKAEQGTDENNEQFF.